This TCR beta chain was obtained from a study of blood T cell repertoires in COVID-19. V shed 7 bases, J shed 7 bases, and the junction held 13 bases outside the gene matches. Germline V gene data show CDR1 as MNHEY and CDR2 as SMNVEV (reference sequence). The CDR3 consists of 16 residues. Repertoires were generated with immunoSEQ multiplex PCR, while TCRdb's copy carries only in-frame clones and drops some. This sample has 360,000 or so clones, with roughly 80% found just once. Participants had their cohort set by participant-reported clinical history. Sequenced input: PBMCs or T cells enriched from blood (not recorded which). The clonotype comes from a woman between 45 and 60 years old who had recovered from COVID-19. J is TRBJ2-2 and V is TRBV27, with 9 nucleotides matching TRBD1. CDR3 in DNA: TGTGCCAGCAAAACCGGGACAGGGTTTTTTGGCGGGGAGCTGTTTTTT. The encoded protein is CASKTGTGFFGGELFF.